These 12 T cell receptor beta chains were all obtained from the same sample, sequenced in a study of circulating CD8 cells and anti-PD-1 response in melanoma. Each library started from around 14 ng of total RNA using the QIAseq Immune Repertoire TCR panel. TCRdb fed the reads into MiXCR, producing one record per CDR3 protein. The data show roughly 950 distinct CDR3 sequences, 4% to 5.5% seen once. Four subsets defined by PD-1 and/or TIGIT were sorted from live CD3+CD8+TCRalphabeta+ cells. The specimen comprised CD8+ T cells from PBMCs, sampled at baseline or after one month of anti-PD-1 therapy (not recorded which). The receptors were gathered from a human donor with melanoma.

This clonotype is categorized as large. The chain has TRBV25-1 and TRBJ1-1; D is undetermined. The CDR3 runs 16 residues. Germline values: CDR1 MGHDK, CDR2 SYGVNS. Between the trimmed V and J ends, which lost 3 bases and 0 bases, there was a span of 14 bases. The CDR3 is CASSDPKKGMNTEAFF. The CDR3 DNA sequence: TGTGCCAGCAGTGACCCGAAGAAAGGAATGAACACTGAAGCTTTCTTT.

This clonotype is medium-sized. J is TRBJ2-7 and V is TRBV19; D unresolved. The V end lost 3 bases, the J end lost 2 bases, and 11 bases lay between the germline ends. Germline loops: CDR1 LNHDA, CDR2 SQIVND (reference sequence). The CDR3 spans 14 residues. The CDR3 DNA reads TGTGCCAGTAGTATTGCAGGAGAGACCTACGAGCAGTACTTC. Protein product: CASSIAGETYEQYF.

This clonotype rates as medium-sized. J is TRBJ2-2 and V is TRBV2, with D hard to call. V was cut by 7 bases and J by 1 base, with 7 bases left in between. This CDR3 contains 13 residues. Germline CDR1 reads SNHLY; CDR2 reads FYNNEI. The CDR3 spells CASTRQNTGELFF. DNA for the CDR3: TGTGCCAGCACCCGACAGAACACCGGGGAGCTGTTTTTT.

This clonotype counts as large. This chain connects TRBV21-1 to TRBJ2-1; the table's TRBD1 call for D was not verified on the DNA. TRBV21-1 is annotated as a pseudogene. The CDR3 extends over 18 amino acids. CDR3: CASSLKRGTGKWDNEQFF. The CDR3 DNA follows: TGTGCCAGCAGCCTCAAGAGGGGGACAGGAAAATGGGACAATGAGCAGTTCTTC.

This clonotype ranks as medium-sized (0.01 to 0.1%). The CDR3 region is CASSALGRTDTQYF. As DNA, the CDR3 is TGTGCCAGCAGCGCCCTGGGGCGCACAGATACGCAGTATTTT. V and J are TRBV9 and TRBJ2-3, with D possibly TRBD1 on 5 matching bases. This CDR3 is 14 amino acids long. Trimming stripped 3 bases from V and 1 base from J, with 9 bases between. Germline V gene sequence: CDR1 SGDLS, CDR2 YYNGEE.

By proportion, this clonotype is large. V is TRBV12-5 and J is TRBJ2-1, with a possible D match to TRBD1 (6 bases). This CDR3 is 14 amino acids long. Trimming removed 6 bases at V and 2 bases at J, with 11 bases between. CDR1 LGHNT and CDR2 FRNRAP come from the germline V gene. CDR3 DNA sequence: TGTGCTAGTGGCTTACGGACAGCCTACAATGAGCAGTTCTTC. Amino acids: CASGLRTAYNEQFF.

This clonotype is labeled as medium-sized. The chain is built from TRBV28 and TRBJ2-7; TRBD1 matches at 10 bases. There are 16 residues in the CDR3. J was trimmed by 6 bases and V by 3 bases; bases with no gene match: 11. Per the germline V gene, CDR1 is MDHEN and CDR2 is SYDVKM. The CDR3, as DNA: TGTGCCAGCAGTTTTTATCCGGGACAGGGGAGCAGCGAGCAGTACTTC. Its translation: CASSFYPGQGSSEQYF.

Within the sample, this clonotype is large. The gene calls are TRBV29-1 and TRBJ2-7; the match to TRBD1 covers 8 bases. CDR1 is SQVTM, CDR2 ANQGSEA, per germline. The CDR3 covers 11 residues. Trimming removed 6 bases from V and 4 bases from J; junction bases left unmatched: 2. CDR3 sequence: CSVTGGYEQYF. The CDR3 DNA sequence: TGCAGCGTCACAGGGGGTTACGAGCAGTACTTC.

By share, this clonotype ranks as medium-sized (0.01 to 0.1%). The rearrangement links TRBV27 to TRBJ2-5; 9 positions match TRBD2. J was trimmed by 2 bases and V by 3 bases; bases with no gene match: 7. The CDR3 has 16 residues. From germline, CDR1 is MNHEY and CDR2 SMNVEV (reference sequence). The CDR3 protein is CASSFDPSGAQETQYF. The CDR3 nucleotides read TGTGCCAGCAGTTTTGACCCTAGCGGGGCACAAGAGACCCAGTACTTC.

This clonotype is categorized as large. This chain uses TRBV9 with TRBJ2-2; 11 nucleotides agree with TRBD2. This CDR3 comprises 17 residues. V was clipped by 4 bases and J by 2 bases; unmatched bases: 7. Germline CDR1 is SGDLS and CDR2 is YYNGEE. CDR3 amino acids: CASSSLAGDPNTGELFF. Here the CDR3 DNA reads TGTGCCAGCAGCTCACTAGCGGGGGACCCCAACACCGGGGAGCTGTTTTTT.

This clonotype rates as medium-sized. The gene calls are TRBV7-3 and TRBJ2-1; 9 nucleotides align to TRBD2. The trim removed 2 bases at V and 9 bases at J, leaving 5 bases unmatched. Germline CDR1 and CDR2: SGHTA and FQGTGA. CDR3 length: 14 amino acids. CDR3 bases: TGTGCCAGCAGCTTAGGGACTAGCTCGTCTGAGCAGTTCTTC. Translation: CASSLGTSSSEQFF.

This clonotype ranks as large. The V and J genes are TRBV19 and TRBJ2-7; the D gene is possibly TRBD2 (5 bases). Trimming shortened V by 8 bases and J by 2 bases, and 13 bases separated the two germline ends. Germline CDR1 is LNHDA and CDR2 is SQIVND (reference sequence). The CDR3 length is 13 residues. The CDR3 loop reads CASGEGDAYEQYF. Here the CDR3 DNA reads TGTGCCAGTGGAGAGGGCGATGCCTACGAGCAGTACTTC.